This T cell receptor (beta chain) was observed in a study of blood T cells in healthy people across ages. Germline CDR1 SQVTM, CDR2 ANQGSEA. The CDR3 length is 12 residues. The V end was cut by 7 bases, the J end by 4 bases, with 11 bases between. The second PCR ran roughly 6 to 11 cycles with a sample-barcoded 5' primer and J-beta primers. TCRdb independently ran MiXCR on the 5' RACE reads; one entry per CDR3 protein. The table lists about 1 million distinct CDR3 sequences, 40% to 55% of them singletons, with about 20% in the top ten. The J gene is TRBJ1-5, the V gene TRBV29-1; D unclear. The sample comprised blood. The clonotype was recovered from a woman aged 55-75 years in good health. CDR3 bases: TGCAGCGCCGGAGACGGAAATCAGCCCCAGCATTTT. As protein: CSAGDGNQPQHF.